This TCR beta chain was obtained from a study of radiotherapy plus CTLA-4 blockade in lung cancer (dated by TCRdb to the late 2010s). General notes on the study: Objective responses were observed in 18% of enrolled patients, and disease control was achieved in 25% to 35%.

General findings and caveats noted by the study authors: Increased serum interferon-beta after radiation, together with early dynamic changes in blood T cell clones, were reported to be the strongest predictors of response. After treatment with radiotherapy and ipilimumab, TCR clones that came from tumors expanded in the peripheral blood.

The study evaluated CTLA-4 blockade (ipilimumab) given together with focal radiation therapy in patients who had chemo-refractory metastatic non-small-cell lung cancer. Libraries were constructed by the immunoSEQ multiplex PCR assay. The table comes from immuneACCESS by way of TCRdb, which keeps in-frame sequences with V and J called. Part of the clones is missing from these tables; in studies checked, under half for an unresolved V gene and the rest for unknown reasons. Within this sample are fewer than 100,000 clones, with around 78% of them counted one time only. Over 20% of the sample is in the top ten clones. The CDR3 covers 15 residues, taking in both the cysteine and the phenylalanine. The kept DNA is CDR3 alone, 45 bases in frame from the first base. Sequences MDHEN (CDR1) and SYDVKM (CDR2) are obtained from the germline V gene. The germline ends are 12 bases apart after V is trimmed by 0 bases and J by 6 bases.

Note on this clone: It lacks a known antigen. Per-base qualities were not stored, and no clone one base away is much larger.

Here the sequenced sample was peripheral blood, taken from a patient treated with radiotherapy plus ipilimumab. The receptor's source is a human donor with non-small cell lung cancer whose response to radiotherapy plus ipilimumab could not be evaluated. Some clones in this sample may be carry-over from other donors' samples. The chain is assembled from TRBV28 and TRBJ1-5; the D region possibly corresponds to TRBD1 (5 bases align). The CDR3 reads CASSLWARAFQPQHF. The DNA reads TGTGCCAGCAGTTTATGGGCCAGGGCCTTTCAGCCCCAGCATTTT.